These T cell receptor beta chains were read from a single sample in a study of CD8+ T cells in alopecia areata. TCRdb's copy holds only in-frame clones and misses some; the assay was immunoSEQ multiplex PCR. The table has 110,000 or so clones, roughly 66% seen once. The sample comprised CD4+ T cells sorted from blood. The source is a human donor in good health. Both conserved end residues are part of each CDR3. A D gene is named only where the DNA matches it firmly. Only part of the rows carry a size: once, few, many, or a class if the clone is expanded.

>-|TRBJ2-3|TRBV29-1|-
CSVEGTDTDTQYF
TGCAGCGTTGAGGGGACCGACACAGATACGCAGTATTTT
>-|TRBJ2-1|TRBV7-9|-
CASSRRTVNEQFF
TGTGCCAGCAGCCGCAGGACTGTGAATGAGCAGTTCTTC
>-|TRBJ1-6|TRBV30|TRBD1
CAWMPGQGAYSPLHF
TGTGCCTGGATGCCCGGACAGGGGGCCTATTCACCCCTCCACTTT
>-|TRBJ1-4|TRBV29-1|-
CSVQSTGKNEKLFF
TGCAGCGTGCAATCGACGGGGAAGAATGAAAAACTGTTTTTT
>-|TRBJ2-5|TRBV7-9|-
CASSLVASVETQYF
TGTGCCAGCAGCTTAGTGGCTAGCGTGGAGACCCAGTACTTC
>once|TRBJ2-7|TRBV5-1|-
CASSPARSSYEQYF
TGCGCCAGCAGCCCCGCAAGAAGCTCCTACGAGCAGTACTTC
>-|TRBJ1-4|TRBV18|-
CASSPPTGINEKLFF
TGTGCCAGCTCCCCCCCGACGGGAATAAATGAAAAACTGTTTTTT
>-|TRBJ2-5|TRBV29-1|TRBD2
CSVEWTSPEWGETQYF
TGCAGCGTTGAATGGACTAGCCCTGAATGGGGGGAGACCCAGTACTTC
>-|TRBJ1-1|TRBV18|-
CASSSGQNTEAFF
TGTGCCAGCTCATCGGGGCAGAACACTGAAGCTTTCTTT
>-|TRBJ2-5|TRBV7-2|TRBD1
CASSLNRGETQYF
TGTGCCAGCAGCTTGAACAGGGGAGAGACCCAGTACTTC
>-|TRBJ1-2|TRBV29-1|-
CSAAPSNYYGYTF
TGCAGCGCAGCCCCGAGTAACTACTATGGCTACACCTTC
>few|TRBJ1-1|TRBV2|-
CASSPTENTEAFF
TGTGCCAGCAGCCCGACGGAGAACACTGAAGCTTTCTTT
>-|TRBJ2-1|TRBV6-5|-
CASSRQGRGQFF
TGTGCCAGCAGTCGGCAGGGGCGAGGGCAGTTCTTC